What follows are 8 T cell receptor beta chains derived from one specimen sequenced in a study of T cell responses to AZD1222 COVID-19 vaccine (dated by TCRdb to the early 2020s). The library was built by means of the immunoSEQ multiplex PCR assay. TCRdb took over this immuneACCESS table, retaining in-frame rearrangements with V and J assigned. Such tables are incomplete; in checked studies, under half of the missing clones stem from an unresolved V gene, and the remainder is unexplained. A total of 40,000 to 65,000 clones appear in this sample, approximately 88% of them only once. 20% to 30% of the sample comes from the top ten. In light of the paper, this sample's time point label describes: baseline before first vaccination. Specimen: peripheral blood, collected on day 0 of AZD1222 vaccination. These receptors all stem from an adult in good health.

This clone has just a few counts. CDR3 sequence: CASSPWTGGTEAFF. For the CDR3, the DNA is TGTGCCAGCAGCCCATGGACAGGGGGGACTGAAGCTTTCTTT. V and J are TRBV14 and TRBJ1-1; 10 bases align to TRBD1. The J segment lost 5 bases and the V segment lost 4 bases, leaving 4 bases of the junction unmatched. The germline CDR1 and CDR2 sequences are SGHDN and FVKESK. The CDR3 has 14 residues.

V is TRBV28 and J is TRBJ1-2; TRBD1 is a possible D gene (5 bases). There are 11 residues in the CDR3. The germline CDR1 and CDR2 sequences are MDHEN and SYDVKM. Trimming took off 11 bases at V and 7 bases at J, with 14 bases between the two ends. The DNA of the CDR3 is TGTGCCGCCCAGGGACTGGGTGGCTACACCTTC. Residues: CAAQGLGGYTF.

This chain joins TRBV18 and TRBJ1-3; 9 bases line up with TRBD1. The CDR3 extends over 16 amino acids. Per germline, CDR1 KGHSH and CDR2 LQKENI. V shed 5 bases, J shed 1 base, and the junction held 6 bases outside the gene matches. The CDR3 DNA reads as TGTGCCAGCTCAGCGGGACAGGGTGGATCTGGAAACACCATATATTTT. Translation gives CASSAGQGGSGNTIYF.

This clone was recorded only once. CDR3: CASSSRTGYNSPLHF. The CDR3 coding sequence is TGTGCCAGCAGCAGCCGGACGGGGTATAATTCACCCCTCCACTTT. This chain links TRBV14 with TRBJ1-6; D is unresolved. This CDR3 has 15 amino acids. Germline loops: CDR1 SGHDN, CDR2 FVKESK. V dropped 5 bases and J dropped 4 bases, with 12 bases sitting between them.

The J gene is TRBJ1-2, the V gene TRBV5-4; 11 bases match TRBD1. The CDR3 totals 15 residues. Looked up from germline, CDR1 is SGHNT and CDR2 is YYREEE (reference sequence). The trim removed 2 bases at V and 4 bases at J, leaving 4 bases unmatched. The CDR3 reads CASSFRDRGSYGYTF. CDR3 in DNA: TGTGCCAGCAGCTTCCGGGACAGGGGGAGCTATGGCTACACCTTC.

The rearrangement links TRBV27 to TRBJ1-5; no definite D call. The CDR3 totals 15 residues. In germline, CDR1 is MNHEY, CDR2 SMNVEV (reference sequence). Trimming shortened V by 5 bases and J by 2 bases, and 13 bases separated the two germline ends. The CDR3 region is CASSPGLSGNQPQHF. The CDR3 DNA is TGTGCCAGCAGTCCCGGACTATCGGGCAATCAGCCCCAGCATTTT.

The V and J genes are TRBV13 and TRBJ2-7; 9 bases map to TRBD2. The CDR3 covers 15 residues. The junction had 2 bases not matched to a gene; V was cut back by 0 bases and J by 2 bases. Germline V CDR1 and CDR2: PRHDT, FYEKMQ (reference sequence). The CDR3 loop is CASSLGLAGAYEQYF. In DNA, the CDR3 is TGTGCCAGCAGCTTAGGGTTAGCGGGAGCCTACGAGCAGTACTTC.

The DNA for the CDR3 is TGTGCCAGCAGTTACGCGCGGCAGGGGTTTGAAGCTTTCTTT. Its translation is CASSYARQGFEAFF. The gene calls are TRBV6-2 or TRBV6-3 and TRBJ1-1; tentative D call: TRBD1 (6 bases). Trimming pared 2 bases from V and 7 bases from J, leaving 14 bases between. The CDR3 has 14 residues. Per germline, CDR1 MNHEY and CDR2 SVGEGT.